This TCR beta chain was sequenced during a study of regulatory T cells in long-lasting Graves disease. The overall study: New Graves' disease cases had less than 3 months of antithyroid drugs. General study points: Preferential use of TRBV28, TRBJ1-2 and TRBJ2-5 was seen in persistent disease.

The CDR3 has 13 amino acids. Germline V gene data show CDR1 as SNHLY and CDR2 as FYNNEI. With 8 bases clipped from V and 12 bases from J, the junction kept 10 bases outside the gene matches. This clonotype has just a few counts. Its antigen remains unidentified. A read error may be the cause here, since a much bigger clone is one base away. Regarding time point: newly diagnosed GD, antithyroid drugs for less than 3 months. From PBMCs, RNA was extracted and then used to make the TCR library. Relying on iRepertoire HTBI primers and Arm-PCR of CDR3 regions, the team built TCR beta libraries. TCRdb processed the multiplex PCR reads anew with MiXCR; each CDR3 protein has one entry. The data hold roughly 500,000 distinct CDR3 sequences, with roughly 13% observed a single time. The same specimen was also included in a second study, on T cells in Graves' hyperthyroidism and ophthalmopathy. That work states: Hyperthyroidism patients were newly diagnosed, had disease duration under 2 months, and were aged 18 to 65 years. Diagnoses were made from clinical symptoms, serum measures (thyroxine and TRAb), thyroid ultrasound and orbital computed tomography.

Sequenced material: peripheral blood mononuclear cells (PBMCs), taken at new diagnosis, from a patient treated with antithyroid drugs. This chain connects TRBV2 to TRBJ2-1; 10 nucleotides line up with TRBD2. This receptor was identified in a man aged 30 to 39 with Graves disease. This CDR3 reads CASVGLAGDGQFF. CDR3 DNA sequence: TGTGCCAGCGTAGGTCTAGCGGGAGATGGGCAGTTCTTC.